This T cell receptor (beta chain) was profiled in a study of CD8 T cells in Susac syndrome (dated by TCRdb to between 2018 and 2021). With respect to the entire study: Whether CD8+ T cell activation and differentiation in Susac syndrome was antigen driven was tested using repertoire sequencing. Clonality of the CD8+ T cell repertoire was compared between about a dozen healthy donors, roughly 14 Susac syndrome patients and around 16 multiple sclerosis patients. The full study reports these points: The study acknowledged that relatively few individuals were included in the TCR sequencing and HLA analysis.

This clonotype was seen only a few times. Its binding antigen is unknown. One base away there is no much larger clone; base qualities are not given. RNA was extracted with the RNeasy kit and 0.5 to 1 ug was reverse transcribed using random hexamers. TCR beta CDR3 regions were amplified with the immunoSEQ multiplex PCR assay covering 54 Vbeta and 13 Jbeta segments. PCR amplification bias was corrected using a synthetic template baseline for primer optimization and computational correction. Turning to the authors' computational methods: Reads were annotated to V, D and J genes per IMGT and analyzed with immunoSEQ Analyzer, keeping only productive sequences. Clonality was computed as one minus Shannon entropy normalized by log2 of the number of productive unique sequences. Public and private clones were assessed among the 100 most prevalent clones of each patient and control. Susac-specific clones were defined as absent from healthy and MS cohorts, roughly 1,100 published viral clones and other ImmuneACCESS disease sequences. Using fastp at Q25 and MiXCR, TCRdb reprocessed the public reads and kept productive beta chains. Rows with a matching CDR3 protein are joined into one entry that keeps the most common DNA and genes. These V and J calls derive from TCRdb rather than the authors' analysis. Here the sample has 250,000 to 350,000 distinct CDR3 sequences; about 85% occur a single time. The top ten clones comprise about 0.11% of the sample.

V gives up 10 bases and J gives up 0 bases, and the segment between their germline ends measures 18 bases. Including cysteine and phenylalanine, the CDR3 has 15 amino acids. The read is trimmed to its CDR3 DNA, 45 bases read in frame from base 1. The CDR1 and CDR2 encoded by the germline V gene (reference sequence) are LNHDA and SQIVND. Peripheral blood CD8+ and CD4+ T cells from healthy donors, Susac syndrome patients and multiple sclerosis patients were profiled by high-throughput TCR beta sequencing. Treatment-naive patients with stable or active relapsing-remitting disease fulfilling revised McDonald criteria were used as multiple sclerosis controls. Bulk CD8+ and CD4+ T cells were purified magnetically by negative isolation, whereas CD8+ TEMRA cells were enriched by FACS. Blood was drawn into EDTA tubes, processed within 24 hours, and PBMCs were isolated by density gradient centrifugation. PBMCs intended for TCR sequencing were cryopreserved in liquid nitrogen and were subsequently thawed in a 37 degrees C water bath. A purity of at least 90% was achieved for sorted or isolated CD4+, CD8+ and CD8+ TEMRA cells.

The sequence was obtained from a human donor with multiple sclerosis. The material sequenced was CD8+ T cells from PBMCs. The sequence joins TRBV19 to TRBJ1-2; confidence is insufficient to name the D gene. The CDR3 in this case is CATGAGRLPNYGYTF. The sequenced DNA is TGTGCCACGGGAGCGGGCAGGCTCCCTAACTATGGCTACACCTTC.